The clone carrying this TCR beta chain came up a few times. The sample originates from a study of blood T cell repertoires in COVID-19. Libraries were prepared by immunoSEQ multiplex PCR; TCRdb keeps only in-frame clonotypes and omits some of them. The sample holds 130,000 or so clones, about 83% seen once. The CDR3 extends over 15 amino acids. Germline V gene sequence: CDR1 ENHRY, CDR2 SYGVKD. Trimming took 6 bases from V and 2 from J; bases not matched to a gene: 10. Input material: peripheral blood. This TCR was sampled from a man in his 60s with acute or convalescent COVID-19. The rearrangement links TRBV10-3 to TRBJ2-7; the match to TRBD1 covers 7 bases. The CDR3 DNA reads TGTGCCATCAGGTTAACAGGGGAGAGCCCCTACGAGCAGTACTTC. Translated, it gives CAIRLTGESPYEQYF.